The 24 T cell receptor beta chains in this list originate from one sample, sequenced in a study of cytomegalovirus exposure and HLA in healthy donors. The PCR had 60 Vbeta and 13 Jbeta primers. Measured with immunoSEQ multiplex PCR; TCRdb has only the in-frame clones, and not every one. The data hold some 110,000 clones, with about 70% observed a single time. The sample taken for sequencing was PBMCs. The receptors originated from a boy aged 10-17 years in good health and CMV-seronegative.

This chain connects TRBV30 to TRBJ2-7; D gene ambiguous. Germline V lookup: CDR1 GTSNPN, CDR2 SVGIG (reference sequence). The CDR3 has 12 amino acids. V lost 1 base to trimming and J lost 1 base, with 5 bases between them. CDR3 bases: TGTGCCTGGAGTGACTTTTCCTACGAGCAGTACTTC. Translated, it gives CAWSDFSYEQYF.

This clone appeared once. The DNA of the CDR3 is TGTGCCAGCAGACTAGCGGGAGGGGTTACAGATACGCAGTATTTT. Protein sequence: CASRLAGGVTDTQYF. The chain has TRBV7-3 and TRBJ2-3; 13 bases map to TRBD2. This CDR3 contains 15 residues. Losses at the gene ends were 6 bases for V and 3 bases for J; bases not matched to a gene: 3. From germline, CDR1 is SGHTA and CDR2 FQGTGA.

This clone was detected only a few times. The chain recombines TRBV6-1 with TRBJ2-1; 12 bases align to TRBD2. V was pared by 6 bases and J by 6 bases, with 3 bases of the junction left unmatched. Germline CDR1 and CDR2: MNHNS and SASEGT. The CDR3 is 14 amino acids. Here the CDR3 reads CASSGLAGSNEQFF. The CDR3 region has the DNA TGTGCCAGCAGCGGACTAGCGGGAAGCAATGAGCAGTTCTTC.

J is TRBJ2-3 and V is TRBV19; D is undetermined. The CDR3 has 14 residues. Trimming removed 5 bases from V and 1 base from J, with 10 bases in between. Per the germline V gene, CDR1 is LNHDA and CDR2 is SQIVND (reference sequence). CDR3 in DNA: TGTGCCAGTAGTCCCGGGTTTGGCACAGATACGCAGTATTTT. Protein: CASSPGFGTDTQYF. The full variable domain, rest sourced from reference TRBV19 and TRBJ2-3, is DGGITQSPKYLFRKEGQNVTLSCEQNLNHDAMYWYRQDPGQGLRLIYYSQIVNDFQKGDIAEGYSVSREKKESFPLTVTSAQKNPTAFYLCASSPGFGTDTQYFGPGTRLTVL.

This clone was recorded only once. The V gene is TRBV19, the J gene TRBJ2-3; 10 nucleotides match TRBD1. There are 15 residues in the CDR3. V was clipped by 4 bases and J by 4 bases; unmatched bases: 5. CDR1 and CDR2 from the germline V gene are LNHDA and SQIVND (reference sequence). The CDR3 region has the DNA TGTGCCAGTAGTAGAGACAGGGGGCCCCCAGATACGCAGTATTTT. Translating gives CASSRDRGPPDTQYF.

V is TRBV7-3 and J is TRBJ2-3, with 8 nucleotides matching TRBD1. Trimming took 7 bases from V and 6 from J; bases not matched to a gene: 9. The CDR3 spans 14 residues. Germline V gene lookup returns CDR1 SGHTA and CDR2 FQGTGA. CDR3 sequence: CASTLQGGTDTQYF. CDR3 coding DNA: TGTGCCAGCACCCTACAGGGGGGTACGGATACGCAGTATTTT.

The chain recombines TRBV5-1 with TRBJ1-1; 7 bases map to TRBD1. The CDR3 covers 14 residues. V lost 0 bases to trimming and J lost 3 bases; unmatched junction nucleotides: 2. Germline V gene lookup returns CDR1 SGHRS and CDR2 YFSETQ. The CDR3 DNA reads TGCGCCAGCAGCTTGGAGGGGGCAGACACTGAAGCTTTCTTT. The encoded protein is CASSLEGADTEAFF.

The chain joins TRBV2 to TRBJ2-2; 10 positions agree with TRBD2. Per germline, CDR1 SNHLY and CDR2 FYNNEI. V lost 3 bases, J lost 9 bases, and 7 bases stayed unmatched. The CDR3 runs to 15 residues. This CDR3 is CASSELSGRGRELFF. As DNA, the CDR3 is TGTGCCAGCAGTGAGCTAAGCGGGAGGGGGAGGGAGCTGTTTTTT.

The V gene is TRBV5-4, the J gene TRBJ1-1, with a tentative D call TRBD1 (5 bases). V lost 6 bases, J lost 4 bases, and 19 bases lay in between. The CDR3 length is 15 residues. From germline, CDR1 is SGHNT and CDR2 YYREEE (reference sequence). This chain's CDR3 is CASKEGGGGGTEAFF. CDR3 sequence (DNA): TGTGCCAGCAAGGAGGGTGGGGGAGGAGGCACTGAAGCTTTCTTT.

The chain recombines TRBV10-3 with TRBJ1-4; the match to TRBD1 covers 9 bases. J was trimmed by 2 bases and V by 9 bases; bases with no gene match: 4. Germline V lookup: CDR1 ENHRY, CDR2 SYGVKD. The CDR3 runs to 14 residues. This CDR3 is CAINDRGTNEKLFF. DNA for the CDR3: TGTGCCATAAACGACAGGGGGACTAATGAAAAACTGTTTTTT.

V is TRBV5-5 and J is TRBJ1-5; possibly TRBD1 for D (6 bases). This CDR3 has 15 amino acids. Trimming shortened V by 4 bases and J by 6 bases, and 17 bases separated the two germline ends. The germline gives CDR1 SGHKS, CDR2 YYEKEE (reference sequence). CDR3 DNA: TGTGCCAGCAGCGCACAGGGTAAGGGAACTCAGCCCCAGCATTTT. This sequence encodes CASSAQGKGTQPQHF.

CDR3 amino acids: CASSGPVSGANVLTF. In nucleotides, the CDR3 is TGTGCCAGCAGTGGGCCGGTCTCTGGGGCCAACGTCCTGACTTTC. V and J are TRBV28 and TRBJ2-6, with D unresolved. The germline gives CDR1 MDHEN, CDR2 SYDVKM. Trimming took off 5 bases at V and 0 bases at J, with 8 bases between the two ends. The CDR3 length is 15 residues.

Written as DNA, the CDR3 is TGTGCCAGCATCCGCTCTCATAGTGAGACCCAGTACTTC. Amino acid sequence: CASIRSHSETQYF. The V gene is TRBV7-2, the J gene TRBJ2-5; D is ambiguous. The CDR3 loop spans 13 amino acids. V was shortened by 7 bases and J by 5 bases, with 14 bases between the two germline ends. The germline V gene encodes CDR1 SGHTA and CDR2 FQGNSA.

A few counts support this clone. V is TRBV11-3 and J is TRBJ2-2; TRBD1 agrees at 8 bases. There are 15 residues in the CDR3. The V and J ends lost 5 bases and 3 bases, in that order; junction bases with no gene match: 5. The germline gives CDR1 SGHNT, CDR2 YENEEA. CDR3 loop: CASSVGTGDTGELFF. CDR3 bases: TGTGCCAGCAGCGTCGGGACAGGTGACACCGGGGAGCTGTTTTTT.

This clone showed up just a few times. The rearrangement uses TRBV2 and TRBJ2-5; TRBD2 matches 7 bases. V was pared by 8 bases and J by 5 bases, with 5 bases of the junction left unmatched. Germline CDR1 is SNHLY and CDR2 is FYNNEI. This CDR3 comprises 12 residues. Written as DNA, the CDR3 is TGTGCCAGCCGGGGGGAGACGGAGACCCAGTACTTC. Amino acid sequence: CASRGETETQYF.

The chain carries TRBV7-8 and TRBJ2-7; TRBD1 agrees at 7 bases. The germline V gene encodes CDR1 SGHVS and CDR2 FQNEAQ. V was clipped by 1 base and J by 7 bases; unmatched bases: 7. This CDR3 region has 14 residues. CDR3 nucleotides: TGTGCCAGCAGCTTAGTAGGGGGCCGTAGTGAGCAGTACTTC. Its translation: CASSLVGGRSEQYF.

The chain uses TRBV5-4 and TRBJ1-1; D is ambiguous. The CDR3 loop spans 14 amino acids. Looked up from germline, CDR1 is SGHNT and CDR2 is YYREEE (reference sequence). Trimming left V 7 bases short and J 1 base short, with 14 bases between. CDR3 sequence (DNA): TGTGCCAGCCTTCGAGAGGGCGGGAACACTGAAGCTTTCTTT. Translation: CASLREGGNTEAFF.

The CDR3 DNA follows: TGTGCCATCAGCGGGACAGGGGACACCGGGGAGCTGTTTTTT. Its translation: CAISGTGDTGELFF. V is TRBV10-3 and J is TRBJ2-2, with 10 bases that match TRBD1. CDR1 and CDR2 from the germline V gene are ENHRY and SYGVKD. J was trimmed by 3 bases and V by 6 bases; bases with no gene match: 1. The CDR3 runs to 14 residues.

The J gene is TRBJ1-2, the V gene TRBV7-9, with 8 bases matching TRBD1. Germline CDR1 reads SEHNR; CDR2 reads FQNEAQ (reference sequence). V was pared by 0 bases and J by 4 bases, with 4 bases of the junction left unmatched. The CDR3 loop spans 15 amino acids. CDR3 sequence reads: CASSLAGGTGYGYTF. The CDR3 bases are TGTGCCAGCAGCTTAGCGGGGGGGACAGGCTATGGCTACACCTTC.

This clone was found a few times. This chain connects TRBV28 to TRBJ1-5; possibly TRBD1 for D (5 bases). The ends were cut back, 6 bases at V and 3 bases at J, with 15 bases in the middle. There are 15 residues in the CDR3. Germline CDR1 and CDR2: MDHEN and SYDVKM. The CDR3 reads CASRLSGTYNQPQHF. CDR3 DNA: TGTGCCAGCAGACTCAGCGGGACCTACAATCAGCCCCAGCATTTT.

The gene calls are TRBV21-1 and TRBJ1-2; TRBD1, the D gene given by the table, was not confirmed from the DNA. TRBV21-1 is labeled a pseudogene. The length of the CDR3 is 14 residues. CDR3 loop: CASSKRTLNYGYTF. The DNA of the CDR3 is TGTGCCAGCAGCAAGAGGACACTGAACTATGGCTACACCTTC.

The rearrangement joins TRBV4-3 to TRBJ1-6, with 7 positions matching TRBD1. In germline, CDR1 is LGHNA, CDR2 YSLEER. The CDR3 extends over 16 amino acids. J was trimmed by 10 bases and V by 1 base; bases with no gene match: 10. The CDR3 DNA reads TGCGCCAGCAGCCAAGGAGGACAGGCACCCAGCTCACCCCTCCACTTT. Its protein product is CASSQGGQAPSSPLHF.

The genes are TRBV13 and TRBJ2-2; no reliable D call. Germline V gene sequence: CDR1 PRHDT, CDR2 FYEKMQ (reference sequence). The V gene lost 1 base and the J gene lost 0 bases, with 9 bases spanning the gap. CDR3 length equals 16 residues. The CDR3 sequence: CASSLVFRTNTGELFF. The CDR3 DNA reads as TGTGCCAGCAGCTTAGTATTCAGAACGAACACCGGGGAGCTGTTTTTT.

The chain combines TRBV7-2 with TRBJ2-1, with TRBD2 matching over 8 bases. The CDR3 loop spans 15 amino acids. CDR1 and CDR2 from the germline V gene are SGHTA and FQGNSA. V dropped 6 bases and J dropped 0; count of bases not matched to a gene: 4. CDR3 amino acids: CASRERGSSYNEQFF. The CDR3 region has the DNA TGTGCCAGCAGGGAGCGGGGGAGCTCCTACAATGAGCAGTTCTTC.